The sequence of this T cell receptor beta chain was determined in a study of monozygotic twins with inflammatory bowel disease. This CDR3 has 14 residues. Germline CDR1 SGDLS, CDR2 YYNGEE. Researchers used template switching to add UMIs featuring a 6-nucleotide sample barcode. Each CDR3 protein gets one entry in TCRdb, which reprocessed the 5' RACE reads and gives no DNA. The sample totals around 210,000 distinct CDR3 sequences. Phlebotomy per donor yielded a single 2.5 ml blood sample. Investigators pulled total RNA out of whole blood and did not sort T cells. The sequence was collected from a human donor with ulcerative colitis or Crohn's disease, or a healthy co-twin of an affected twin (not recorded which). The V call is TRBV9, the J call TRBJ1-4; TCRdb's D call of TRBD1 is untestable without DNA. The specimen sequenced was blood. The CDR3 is CASSLTALNEKLFF.